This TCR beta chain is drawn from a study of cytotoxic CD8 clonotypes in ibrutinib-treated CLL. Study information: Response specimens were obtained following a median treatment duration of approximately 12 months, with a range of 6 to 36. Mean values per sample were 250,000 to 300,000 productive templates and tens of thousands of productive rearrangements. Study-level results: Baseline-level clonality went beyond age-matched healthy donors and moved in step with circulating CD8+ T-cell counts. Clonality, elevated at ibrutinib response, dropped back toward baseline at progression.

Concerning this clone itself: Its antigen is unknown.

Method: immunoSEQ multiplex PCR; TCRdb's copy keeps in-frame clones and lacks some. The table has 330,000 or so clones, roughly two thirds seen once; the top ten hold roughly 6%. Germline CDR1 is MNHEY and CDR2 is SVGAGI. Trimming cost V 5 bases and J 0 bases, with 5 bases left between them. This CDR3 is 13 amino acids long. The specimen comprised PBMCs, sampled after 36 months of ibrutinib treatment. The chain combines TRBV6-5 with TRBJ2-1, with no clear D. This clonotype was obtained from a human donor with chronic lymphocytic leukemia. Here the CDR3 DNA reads TGTGCCAGCAGTCCTTACTCCTACAATGAGCAGTTCTTC. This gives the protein CASSPYSYNEQFF.